This paragraph reports one T cell receptor (beta chain). The sample is drawn from a study of identical twins. The CDR3 loop spans 15 amino acids. The V end lost 5 bases, the J end lost 4 bases, and 15 bases lay between the germline ends. The V gene's germline CDR1 is SGHTA and CDR2 FQGTGA. TCRdb redid the calling of the 5' RACE reads with MiXCR, one entry per CDR3 protein. The sample contains 500,000 or so distinct CDR3 sequences, approximately 15% of which appear only once. The sample also formed part of further work on yellow fever vaccine responses in identical twins. From that report: Reportedly, the T cell response mounted by twins to vaccine seemed partly convergent, partly personalized.

The V and J genes are TRBV7-3 and TRBJ1-3; D not certain. The sequenced material came from CD4+ T cells sorted from blood. This TCR came from a woman aged 18-35 years in good health. The CDR3 coding sequence is TGTGCCAGCAGCCCCGGCGGTAAAAAAGGAAACACCATATATTTT. Its protein is CASSPGGKKGNTIYF.